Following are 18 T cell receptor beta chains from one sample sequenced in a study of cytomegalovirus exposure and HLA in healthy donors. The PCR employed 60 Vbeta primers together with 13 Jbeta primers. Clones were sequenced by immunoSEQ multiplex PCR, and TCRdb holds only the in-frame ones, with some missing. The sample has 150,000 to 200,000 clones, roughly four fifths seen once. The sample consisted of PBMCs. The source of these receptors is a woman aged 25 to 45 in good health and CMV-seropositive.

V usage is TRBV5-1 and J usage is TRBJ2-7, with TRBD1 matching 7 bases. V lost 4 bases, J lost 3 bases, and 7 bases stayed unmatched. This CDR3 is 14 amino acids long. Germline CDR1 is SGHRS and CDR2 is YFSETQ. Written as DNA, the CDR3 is TGCGCCAGCAGCCCGCAAGGGGGCGGCTACGAGCAGTACTTC. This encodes CASSPQGGGYEQYF.

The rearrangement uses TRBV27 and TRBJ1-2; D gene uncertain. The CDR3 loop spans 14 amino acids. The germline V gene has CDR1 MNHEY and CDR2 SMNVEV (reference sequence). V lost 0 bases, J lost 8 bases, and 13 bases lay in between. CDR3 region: CASSLSAGKRGYTF. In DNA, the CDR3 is TGTGCCAGCAGTTTATCTGCCGGAAAGAGGGGCTACACCTTC.

CDR3 in DNA: TGCGCCAGCAGCCAAGATTACAGGGGATCAATGTCGTATGGCTACACCTTC. It codes for CASSQDYRGSMSYGYTF. The chain recombines TRBV4-3 with TRBJ1-2; TRBD1 agrees at 7 bases. Germline V CDR1 and CDR2: LGHNA, YSLEER. V lost 0 bases and J lost 5; bases outside the gene matches: 12. This CDR3 spans 17 amino acids.

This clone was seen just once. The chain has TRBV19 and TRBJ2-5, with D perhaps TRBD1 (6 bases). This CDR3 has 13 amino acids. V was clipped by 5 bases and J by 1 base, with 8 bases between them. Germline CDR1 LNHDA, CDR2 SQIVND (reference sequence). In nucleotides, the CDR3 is TGTGCCAGTAGTGTGGACAGCCAAGAGACCCAGTACTTC. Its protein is CASSVDSQETQYF.

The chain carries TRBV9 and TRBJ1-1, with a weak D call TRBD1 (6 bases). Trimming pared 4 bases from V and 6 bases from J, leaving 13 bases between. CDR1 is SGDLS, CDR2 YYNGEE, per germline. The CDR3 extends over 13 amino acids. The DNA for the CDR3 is TGTGCCAGCAGCCCCCGACAGGCGGCTGAAGCTTTCTTT. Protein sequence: CASSPRQAAEAFF.

Here the CDR3 reads CASSQLLGQHLGGDTEAFF. DNA for the CDR3: TGTGCCAGCAGCCAATTATTGGGACAGCACCTCGGGGGGGACACTGAAGCTTTCTTT. The V and J genes are TRBV14 and TRBJ1-1; 7 bases fit TRBD1. CDR1 is SGHDN and CDR2 is FVKESK in the germline V gene. The ends lost 2 bases at V and 3 bases at J; junction bases unmatched: 18. The CDR3 has 19 residues.

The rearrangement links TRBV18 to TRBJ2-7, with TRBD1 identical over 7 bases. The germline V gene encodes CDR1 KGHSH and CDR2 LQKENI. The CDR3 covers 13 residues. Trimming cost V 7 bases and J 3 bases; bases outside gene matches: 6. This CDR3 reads CASYGQDNYEQYF. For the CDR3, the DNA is TGTGCCAGCTATGGACAGGATAACTACGAGCAGTACTTC. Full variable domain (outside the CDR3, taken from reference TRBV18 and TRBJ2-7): NAGVMQNPRHLVRRRGQEARLRCSPMKGHSHVYWYRQLPEEGLKFMVYLQKENIIDESGMPKERFSAEFPKEGPSILRIQQVVRGDSAAYFCASYGQDNYEQYFGPGTRLTVT.

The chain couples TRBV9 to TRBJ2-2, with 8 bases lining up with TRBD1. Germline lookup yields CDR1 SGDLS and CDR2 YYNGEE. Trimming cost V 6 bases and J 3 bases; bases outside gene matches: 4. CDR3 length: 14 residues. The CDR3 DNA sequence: TGTGCCAGCAAATTGACAGGGGACACCGGGGAGCTGTTTTTT. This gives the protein CASKLTGDTGELFF.

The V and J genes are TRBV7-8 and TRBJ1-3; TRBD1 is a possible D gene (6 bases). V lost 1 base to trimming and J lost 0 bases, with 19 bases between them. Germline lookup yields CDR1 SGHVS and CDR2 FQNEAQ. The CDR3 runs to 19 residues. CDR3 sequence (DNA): TGTGCCAGCAGCTTAGGTGGGGGCGGAGGAAGAAGCTCTGGAAACACCATATATTTT. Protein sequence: CASSLGGGGGRSSGNTIYF.

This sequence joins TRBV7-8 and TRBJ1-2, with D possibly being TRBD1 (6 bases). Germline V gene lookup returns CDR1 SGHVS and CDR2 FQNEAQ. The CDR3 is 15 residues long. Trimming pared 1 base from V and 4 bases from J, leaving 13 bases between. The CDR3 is CASSLVRGRSYGYTF. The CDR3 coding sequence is TGTGCCAGCAGCTTAGTCAGGGGAAGGAGCTATGGCTACACCTTC.

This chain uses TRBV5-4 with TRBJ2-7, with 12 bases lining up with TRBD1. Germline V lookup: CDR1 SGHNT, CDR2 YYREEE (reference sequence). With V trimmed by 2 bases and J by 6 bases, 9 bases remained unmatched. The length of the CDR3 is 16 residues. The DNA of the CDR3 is TGTGCCAGCAGCTTCCCGGGACAGGGGGCGAAGTCCGAGCAGTACTTC. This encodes CASSFPGQGAKSEQYF. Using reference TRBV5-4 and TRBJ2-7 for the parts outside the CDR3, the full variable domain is ETGVTQSPTHLIKTRGQQVTLRCSSQSGHNTVSWYQQALGQGPQFIFQYYREEENGRGNFPPRFSGLQFPNYSSELNVNALELDDSALYLCASSFPGQGAKSEQYFGPGTRLTVT.

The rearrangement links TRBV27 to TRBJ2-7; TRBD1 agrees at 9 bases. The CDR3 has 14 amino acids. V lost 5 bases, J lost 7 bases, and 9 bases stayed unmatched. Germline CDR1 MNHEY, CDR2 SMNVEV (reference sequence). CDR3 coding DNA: TGTGCCAGCAGTGAACAGGGGGCGATGAGTGAGCAGTACTTC. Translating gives CASSEQGAMSEQYF.

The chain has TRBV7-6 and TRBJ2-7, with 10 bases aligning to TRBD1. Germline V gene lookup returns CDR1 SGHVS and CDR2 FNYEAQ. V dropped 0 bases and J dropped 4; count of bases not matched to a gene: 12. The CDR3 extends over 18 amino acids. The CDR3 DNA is TGTGCCAGCAGCTTAGCGAGTCCCTACGGGACAGGGGATTACGAGCAGTACTTC. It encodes CASSLASPYGTGDYEQYF.

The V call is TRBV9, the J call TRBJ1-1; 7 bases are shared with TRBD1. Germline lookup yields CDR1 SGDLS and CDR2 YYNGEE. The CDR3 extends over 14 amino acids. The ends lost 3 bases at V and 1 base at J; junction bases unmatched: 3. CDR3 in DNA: TGTGCCAGCAGCGCGCGGACAGGGAACACTGAAGCTTTCTTT. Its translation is CASSARTGNTEAFF. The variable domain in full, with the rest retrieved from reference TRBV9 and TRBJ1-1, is DSGVTQTPKHLITATGQRVTLRCSPRSGDLSVYWYQQSLDQGLQFLIQYYNGEERAKGNILERFSAQQFPDLHSELNLSSLELGDSALYFCASSARTGNTEAFFGQGTRLTVV.

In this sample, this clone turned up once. The CDR3 bases are TGTGCCAGCAGACAGGGTATTACCGGGGAGCTGTTTTTT. Its translation is CASRQGITGELFF. V is TRBV7-2 and J is TRBJ2-2; D possibly corresponds to TRBD1 (6 bases). Germline V gives CDR1 SGHTA, CDR2 FQGNSA. The length of the CDR3 is 13 residues. Between the trimmed V and J ends, which lost 6 bases and 5 bases, there was a span of 10 bases.

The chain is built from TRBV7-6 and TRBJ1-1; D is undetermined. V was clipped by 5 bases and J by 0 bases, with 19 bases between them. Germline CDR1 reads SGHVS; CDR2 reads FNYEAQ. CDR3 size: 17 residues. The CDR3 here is CASSRDPLGNLNTEAFF. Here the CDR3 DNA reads TGTGCCAGCAGCCGAGACCCCCTGGGCAACCTGAACACTGAAGCTTTCTTT.

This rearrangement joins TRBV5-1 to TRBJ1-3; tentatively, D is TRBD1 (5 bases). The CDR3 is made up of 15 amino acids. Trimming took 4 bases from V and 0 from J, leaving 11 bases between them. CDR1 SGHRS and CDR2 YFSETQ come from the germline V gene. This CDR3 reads CASSMDTSSGNTIYF. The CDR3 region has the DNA TGCGCCAGCAGCATGGACACAAGCTCTGGAAACACCATATATTTT.

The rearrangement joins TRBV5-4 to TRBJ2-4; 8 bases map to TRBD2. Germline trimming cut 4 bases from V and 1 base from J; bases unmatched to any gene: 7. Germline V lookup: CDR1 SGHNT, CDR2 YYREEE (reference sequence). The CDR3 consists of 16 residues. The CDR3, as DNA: TGTGCCAGCAGCCGGGAGGGTTCGGGGGCCAAAAACATTCAGTACTTC. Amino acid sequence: CASSREGSGAKNIQYF.